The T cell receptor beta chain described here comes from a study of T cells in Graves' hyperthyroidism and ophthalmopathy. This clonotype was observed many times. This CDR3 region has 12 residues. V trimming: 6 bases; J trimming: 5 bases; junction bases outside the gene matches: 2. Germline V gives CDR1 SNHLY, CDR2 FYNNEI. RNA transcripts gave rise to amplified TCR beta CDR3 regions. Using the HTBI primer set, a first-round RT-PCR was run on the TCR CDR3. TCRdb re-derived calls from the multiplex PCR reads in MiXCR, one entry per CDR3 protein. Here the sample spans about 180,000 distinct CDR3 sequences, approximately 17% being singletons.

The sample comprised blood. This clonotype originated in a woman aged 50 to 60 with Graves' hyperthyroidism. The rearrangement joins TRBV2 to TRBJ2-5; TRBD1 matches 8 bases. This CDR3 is CASSGDRETQYF. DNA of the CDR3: TGTGCCAGCAGCGGGGACAGGGAGACCCAGTACTTC.